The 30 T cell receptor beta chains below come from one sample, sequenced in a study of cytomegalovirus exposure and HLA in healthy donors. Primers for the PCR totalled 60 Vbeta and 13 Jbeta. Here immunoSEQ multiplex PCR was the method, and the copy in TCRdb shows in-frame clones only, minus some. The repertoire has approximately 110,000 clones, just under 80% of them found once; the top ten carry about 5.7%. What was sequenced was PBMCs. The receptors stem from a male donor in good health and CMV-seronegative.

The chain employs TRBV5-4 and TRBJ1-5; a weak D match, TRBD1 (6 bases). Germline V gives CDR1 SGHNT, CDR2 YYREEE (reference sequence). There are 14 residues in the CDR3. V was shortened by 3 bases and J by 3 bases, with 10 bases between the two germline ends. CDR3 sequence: CASSSQGTNQPQHF. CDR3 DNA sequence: TGTGCCAGCAGCTCACAGGGCACCAATCAGCCCCAGCATTTT.

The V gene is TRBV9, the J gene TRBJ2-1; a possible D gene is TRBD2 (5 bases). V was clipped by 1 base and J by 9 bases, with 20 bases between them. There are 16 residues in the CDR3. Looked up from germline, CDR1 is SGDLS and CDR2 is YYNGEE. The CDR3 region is CASSVRLPANGVEQFF. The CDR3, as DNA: TGTGCCAGCAGCGTACGACTACCCGCTAATGGGGTTGAGCAGTTCTTC.

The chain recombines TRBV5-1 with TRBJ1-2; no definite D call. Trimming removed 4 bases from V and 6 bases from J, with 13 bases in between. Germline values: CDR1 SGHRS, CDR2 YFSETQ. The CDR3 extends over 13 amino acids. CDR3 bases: TGCGCCAGCAGCCCGGACTGGGAAAATGGCTACACCTTC. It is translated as CASSPDWENGYTF.

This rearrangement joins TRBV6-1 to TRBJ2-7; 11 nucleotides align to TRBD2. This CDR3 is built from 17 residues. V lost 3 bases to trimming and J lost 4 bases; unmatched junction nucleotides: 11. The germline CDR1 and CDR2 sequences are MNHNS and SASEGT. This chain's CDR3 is CASSESSLLAGDYEQYF. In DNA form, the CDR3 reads TGTGCCAGCAGTGAGAGCTCACTACTAGCGGGAGATTACGAGCAGTACTTC.

Here the CDR3 reads CASSPEFGLAGNNEQFF. DNA of the CDR3: TGTGCCAGCAGCCCGGAGTTTGGACTAGCGGGGAACAATGAGCAGTTCTTC. This chain uses TRBV7-9 with TRBJ2-1, with 12 bases fitting TRBD2. V lost 5 bases to trimming and J lost 5 bases; unmatched junction nucleotides: 10. This CDR3 is built from 17 residues. Germline V gene sequence: CDR1 SEHNR, CDR2 FQNEAQ (reference sequence).

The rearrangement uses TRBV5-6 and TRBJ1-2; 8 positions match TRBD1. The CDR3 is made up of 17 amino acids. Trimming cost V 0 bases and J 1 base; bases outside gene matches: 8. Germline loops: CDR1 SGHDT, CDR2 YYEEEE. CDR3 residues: CASSLGFWTGSNYGYTF. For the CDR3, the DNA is TGTGCCAGCAGCTTGGGGTTTTGGACAGGGAGTAACTATGGCTACACCTTC.

This CDR3 reads CASSIGTSGNADTQYF. CDR3 coding DNA: TGTGCCAGTAGTATAGGGACTAGCGGGAACGCAGATACGCAGTATTTT. This chain joins TRBV19 and TRBJ2-3; TRBD2 aligns across 12 bases. V gave up 1 base and J gave up 4 bases; unmatched junction bases: 3. CDR1 and CDR2 (germline): LNHDA, SQIVND (reference sequence). This CDR3 is 16 amino acids long. The whole variable domain, filled in from reference TRBV19 and TRBJ2-3, reads DGGITQSPKYLFRKEGQNVTLSCEQNLNHDAMYWYRQDPGQGLRLIYYSQIVNDFQKGDIAEGYSVSREKKESFPLTVTSAQKNPTAFYLCASSIGTSGNADTQYFGPGTRLTVL.

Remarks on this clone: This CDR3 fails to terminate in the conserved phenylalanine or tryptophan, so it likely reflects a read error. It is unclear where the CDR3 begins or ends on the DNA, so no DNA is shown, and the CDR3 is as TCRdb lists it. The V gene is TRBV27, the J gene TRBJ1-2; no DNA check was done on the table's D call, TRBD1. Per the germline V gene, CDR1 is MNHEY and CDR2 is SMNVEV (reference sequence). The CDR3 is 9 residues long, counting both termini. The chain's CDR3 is CASSQQGGI.

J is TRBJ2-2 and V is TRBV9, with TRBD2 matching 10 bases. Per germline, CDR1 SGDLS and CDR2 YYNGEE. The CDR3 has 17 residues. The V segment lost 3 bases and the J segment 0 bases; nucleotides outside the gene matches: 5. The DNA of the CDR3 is TGTGCCAGCAGCGAAGCGGGAGGGTTCGCGAACACCGGGGAGCTGTTTTTT. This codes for CASSEAGGFANTGELFF. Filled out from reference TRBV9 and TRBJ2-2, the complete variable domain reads DSGVTQTPKHLITATGQRVTLRCSPRSGDLSVYWYQQSLDQGLQFLIQYYNGEERAKGNILERFSAQQFPDLHSELNLSSLELGDSALYFCASSEAGGFANTGELFFGEGSRLTVL.

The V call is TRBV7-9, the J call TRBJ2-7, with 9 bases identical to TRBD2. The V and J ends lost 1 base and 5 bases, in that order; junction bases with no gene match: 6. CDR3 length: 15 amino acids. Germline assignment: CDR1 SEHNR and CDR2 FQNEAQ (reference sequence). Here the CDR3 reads CASSLVIAGVDEQYF. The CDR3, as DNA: TGTGCCAGCAGCTTAGTTATAGCGGGAGTCGACGAGCAGTACTTC. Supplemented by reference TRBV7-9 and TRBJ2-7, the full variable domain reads DTGVSQNPRHKITKRGQNVTFRCDPISEHNRLYWYRQTLGQGPEFLTYFQNEAQLEKSRLLSDRFSAERPKGSFSTLEIQRTEQGDSAMYLCASSLVIAGVDEQYFGPGTRLTVT.

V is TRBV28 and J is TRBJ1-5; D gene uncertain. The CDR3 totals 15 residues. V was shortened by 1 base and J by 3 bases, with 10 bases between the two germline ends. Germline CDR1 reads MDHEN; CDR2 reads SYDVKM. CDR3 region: CASSLFRGTNQPQHF. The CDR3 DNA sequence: TGTGCCAGCAGTTTATTTCGGGGAACCAATCAGCCCCAGCATTTT.

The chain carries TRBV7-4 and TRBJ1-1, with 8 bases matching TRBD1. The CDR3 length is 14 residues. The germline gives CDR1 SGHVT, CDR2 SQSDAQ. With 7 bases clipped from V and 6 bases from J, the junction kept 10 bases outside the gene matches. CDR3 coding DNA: TGTGCCAGCACCTTGACAGGGGAGTGGCCTGAAGCTTTCTTT. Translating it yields CASTLTGEWPEAFF.

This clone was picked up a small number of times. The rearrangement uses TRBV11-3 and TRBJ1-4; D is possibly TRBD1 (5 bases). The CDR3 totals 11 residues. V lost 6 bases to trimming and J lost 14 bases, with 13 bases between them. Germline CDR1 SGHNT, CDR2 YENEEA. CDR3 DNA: TGTGCCAGCAGAAGGCCAGGGCGCCTGTTTTTT. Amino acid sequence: CASRRPGRLFF.

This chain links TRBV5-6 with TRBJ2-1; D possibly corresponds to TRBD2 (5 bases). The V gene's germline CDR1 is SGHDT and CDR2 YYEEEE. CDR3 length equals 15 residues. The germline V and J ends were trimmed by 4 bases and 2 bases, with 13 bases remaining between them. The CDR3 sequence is CASSPQLATYNEQFF. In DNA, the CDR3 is TGTGCCAGCAGCCCCCAGCTAGCCACCTACAATGAGCAGTTCTTC. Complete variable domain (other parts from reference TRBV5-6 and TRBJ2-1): DAGVTQSPTHLIKTRGQQVTLRCSPKSGHDTVSWYQQALGQGPQFIFQYYEEEERQRGNFPDRFSGHQFPNYSSELNVNALLLGDSALYLCASSPQLATYNEQFFGPGTRLTVL.

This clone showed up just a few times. CDR3 residues: CASSSPEWGVHAHYTF. The CDR3 region has the DNA TGTGCCAGCAGCTCGCCCGAGTGGGGGGTACACGCTCACTACACCTTC. The chain uses TRBV7-9 and TRBJ1-2; D perhaps matches TRBD1 (5 bases). The V end lost 4 bases, the J end lost 10 bases, and 25 bases lay between the germline ends. Germline assignment: CDR1 SEHNR and CDR2 FQNEAQ (reference sequence). This CDR3 contains 16 residues.

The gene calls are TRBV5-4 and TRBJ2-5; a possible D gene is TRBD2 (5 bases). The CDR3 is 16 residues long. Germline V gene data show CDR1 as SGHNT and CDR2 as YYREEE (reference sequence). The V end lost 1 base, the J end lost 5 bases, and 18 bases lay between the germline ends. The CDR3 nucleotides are TGTGCCAGCAGCTTGACACGGACTTCCCCTGGGGAGACCCAGTACTTC. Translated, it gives CASSLTRTSPGETQYF.

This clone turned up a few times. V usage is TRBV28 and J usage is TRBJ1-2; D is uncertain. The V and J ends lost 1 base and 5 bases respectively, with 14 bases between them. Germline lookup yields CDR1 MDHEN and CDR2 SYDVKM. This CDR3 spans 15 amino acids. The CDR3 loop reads CASSLSVGSGYGYTF. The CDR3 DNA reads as TGTGCCAGCAGTTTATCGGTGGGTTCCGGGTATGGCTACACCTTC.

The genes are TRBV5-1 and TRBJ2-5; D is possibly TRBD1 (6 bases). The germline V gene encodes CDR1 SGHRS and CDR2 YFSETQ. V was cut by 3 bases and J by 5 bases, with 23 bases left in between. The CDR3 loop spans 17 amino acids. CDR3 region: CASSSGTSGYNRETQYF. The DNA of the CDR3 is TGCGCCAGCAGCTCCGGGACATCGGGCTACAACAGGGAGACCCAGTACTTC.

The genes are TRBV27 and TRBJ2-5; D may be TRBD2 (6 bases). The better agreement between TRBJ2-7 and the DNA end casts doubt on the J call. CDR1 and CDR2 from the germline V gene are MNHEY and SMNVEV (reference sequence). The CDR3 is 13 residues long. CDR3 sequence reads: CASSRDSNYEQYF. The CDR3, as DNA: TGTGCCAGCAGCCGGGACTCTAACTACGAGCAGTACTTC.

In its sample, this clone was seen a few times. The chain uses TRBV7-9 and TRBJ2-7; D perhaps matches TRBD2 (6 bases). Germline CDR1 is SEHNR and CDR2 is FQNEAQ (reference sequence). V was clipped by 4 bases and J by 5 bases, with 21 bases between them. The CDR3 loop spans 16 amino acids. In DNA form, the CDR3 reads TGTGCCAGCAGCTCCCATACCGGGACTGAGGGCGACGAGCAGTACTTC. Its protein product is CASSSHTGTEGDEQYF.

The CDR3 DNA sequence: TGCGCCAGCAGCTCCGCGGCATCCTACGAGCAGTACTTC. It encodes CASSSAASYEQYF. The gene calls are TRBV5-1 and TRBJ2-7; the D is unclear. This CDR3 spans 13 amino acids. V was clipped by 3 bases and J by 1 base, with 8 bases between them. The germline CDR1 and CDR2 sequences are SGHRS and YFSETQ.

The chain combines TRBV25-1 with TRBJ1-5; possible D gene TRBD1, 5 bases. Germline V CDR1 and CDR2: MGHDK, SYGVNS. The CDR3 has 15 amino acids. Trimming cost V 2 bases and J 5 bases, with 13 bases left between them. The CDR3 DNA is TGTGCCAGCAGTGAAGGGGGGGTTGGGGATCAGCCCCAGCATTTT. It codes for CASSEGGVGDQPQHF.

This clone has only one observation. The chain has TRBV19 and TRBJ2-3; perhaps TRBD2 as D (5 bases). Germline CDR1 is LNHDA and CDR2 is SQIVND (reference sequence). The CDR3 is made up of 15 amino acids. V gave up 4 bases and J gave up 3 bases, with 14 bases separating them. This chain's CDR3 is CASSKAVTGTDTQYF. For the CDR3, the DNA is TGTGCCAGTAGTAAGGCTGTCACGGGAACAGATACGCAGTATTTT. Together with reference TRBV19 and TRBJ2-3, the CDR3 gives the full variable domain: DGGITQSPKYLFRKEGQNVTLSCEQNLNHDAMYWYRQDPGQGLRLIYYSQIVNDFQKGDIAEGYSVSREKKESFPLTVTSAQKNPTAFYLCASSKAVTGTDTQYFGPGTRLTVL.

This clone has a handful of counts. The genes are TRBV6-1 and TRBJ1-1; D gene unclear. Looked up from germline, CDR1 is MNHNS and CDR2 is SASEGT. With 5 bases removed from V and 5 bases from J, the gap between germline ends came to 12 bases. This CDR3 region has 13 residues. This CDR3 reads CASSSEGSTEAFF. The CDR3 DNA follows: TGTGCCAGCAGTAGTGAGGGCTCGACTGAAGCTTTCTTT.

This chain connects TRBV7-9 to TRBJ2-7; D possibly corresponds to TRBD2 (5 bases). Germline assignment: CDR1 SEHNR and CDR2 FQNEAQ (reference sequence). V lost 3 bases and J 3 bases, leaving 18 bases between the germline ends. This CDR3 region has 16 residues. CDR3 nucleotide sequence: TGTGCCAGCAGCTTTTTCGGCCGAAATGCGGGCTACGAGCAGTACTTC. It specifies CASSFFGRNAGYEQYF.

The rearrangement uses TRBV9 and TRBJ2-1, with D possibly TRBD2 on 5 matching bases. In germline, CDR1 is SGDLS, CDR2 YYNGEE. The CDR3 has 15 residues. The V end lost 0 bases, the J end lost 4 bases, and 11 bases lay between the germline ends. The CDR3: CASSVEAEPYNEQFF. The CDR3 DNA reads TGTGCCAGCAGCGTAGAAGCGGAACCGTACAATGAGCAGTTCTTC.

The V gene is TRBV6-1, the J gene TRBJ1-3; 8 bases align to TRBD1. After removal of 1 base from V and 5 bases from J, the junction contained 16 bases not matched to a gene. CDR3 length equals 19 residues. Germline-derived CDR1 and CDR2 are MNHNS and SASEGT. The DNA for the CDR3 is TGTGCCAGCAGTGAAGGGACAGGGACAACTAGCTCGCTTCGAAACACCATATATTTT. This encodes CASSEGTGTTSSLRNTIYF.

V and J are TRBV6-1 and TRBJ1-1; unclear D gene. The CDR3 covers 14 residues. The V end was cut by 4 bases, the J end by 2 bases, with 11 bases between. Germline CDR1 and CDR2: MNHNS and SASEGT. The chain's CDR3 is CASSVTAGNTEAFF. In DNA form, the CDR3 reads TGTGCCAGCAGTGTCACGGCGGGAAACACTGAAGCTTTCTTT.

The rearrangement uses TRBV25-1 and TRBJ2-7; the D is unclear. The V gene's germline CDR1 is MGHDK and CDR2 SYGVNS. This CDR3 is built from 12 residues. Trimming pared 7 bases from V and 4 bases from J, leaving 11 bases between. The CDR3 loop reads CASNSTVYEQYF. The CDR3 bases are TGTGCCAGCAATTCGACTGTTTACGAGCAGTACTTC.

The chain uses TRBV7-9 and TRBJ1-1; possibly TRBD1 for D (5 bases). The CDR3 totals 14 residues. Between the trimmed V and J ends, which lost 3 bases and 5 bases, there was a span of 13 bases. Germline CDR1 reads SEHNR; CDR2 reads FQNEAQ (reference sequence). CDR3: CASSFESQGTEAFF. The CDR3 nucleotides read TGTGCCAGCAGCTTCGAATCCCAGGGAACTGAAGCTTTCTTT.